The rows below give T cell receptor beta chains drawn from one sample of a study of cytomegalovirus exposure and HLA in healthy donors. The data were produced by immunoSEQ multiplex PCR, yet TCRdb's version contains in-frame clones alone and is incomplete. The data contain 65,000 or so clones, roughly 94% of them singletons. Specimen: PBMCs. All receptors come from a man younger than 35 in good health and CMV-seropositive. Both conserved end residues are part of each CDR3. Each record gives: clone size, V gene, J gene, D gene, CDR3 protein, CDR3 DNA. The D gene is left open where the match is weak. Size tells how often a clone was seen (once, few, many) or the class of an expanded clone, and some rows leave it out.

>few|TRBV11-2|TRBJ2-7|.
CASSLDYETYEQYF
TGTGCCAGCAGCTTAGATTATGAGACCTACGAGCAGTACTTC
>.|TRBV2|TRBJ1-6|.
CASSDERLYNSPLHF
TGTGCCAGCAGTGATGAGAGGCTCTATAATTCACCCCTCCACTTT
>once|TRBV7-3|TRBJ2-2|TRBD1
CASSPTNRQGTGELFF
TGTGCCAGCAGCCCAACCAATCGACAGGGGACCGGGGAGCTGTTTTTT
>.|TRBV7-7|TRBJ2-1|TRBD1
CASSLSQSRGKQFF
TGTGCTAGCAGCTTATCTCAGTCCAGGGGGAAGCAGTTCTTC
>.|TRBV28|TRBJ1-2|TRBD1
CASSLGQGSYGYTF
TGTGCCAGCAGTCTGGGACAGGGATCCTATGGCTACACCTTC
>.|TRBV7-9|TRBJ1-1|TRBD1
CASSPRTGMNTEAFF
TGTGCCAGCAGCCCCCGGACAGGAATGAACACTGAAGCTTTCTTT
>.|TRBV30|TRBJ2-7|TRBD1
CAWRGQGPYEQYF
TGTGCCTGGAGAGGACAGGGCCCCTACGAGCAGTACTTC
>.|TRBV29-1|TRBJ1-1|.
CSVEVYSDTEAFF
TGCAGCGTTGAAGTTTACTCTGACACTGAAGCTTTCTTT
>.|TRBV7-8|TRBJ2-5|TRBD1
CASSLDIGDRGQETQYF
TGTGCCAGCAGCTTAGACATCGGGGACAGGGGCCAAGAGACCCAGTACTTC
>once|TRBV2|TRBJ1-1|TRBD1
CASRRENRGWTEAFF
TGTGCCAGCAGACGCGAAAACAGGGGGTGGACTGAAGCTTTCTTT
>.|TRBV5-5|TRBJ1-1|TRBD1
CASSLEGASISAFF
TGTGCCAGCAGCTTAGAGGGGGCTTCGATATCCGCTTTCTTT
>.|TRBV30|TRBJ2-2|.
CAWNEENANTGELFF
TGTGCCTGGAACGAGGAGAACGCGAACACCGGGGAGCTGTTTTTT
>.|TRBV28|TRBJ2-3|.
CASSLPSGITDTQYF
TGTGCCAGCAGTTTACCAAGCGGAATCACAGATACGCAGTATTTT
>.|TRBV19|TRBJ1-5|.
CASDPGGNQPQHF
TGTGCCAGTGACCCAGGGGGCAATCAGCCCCAGCATTTT
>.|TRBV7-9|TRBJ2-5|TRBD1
CASSLVTGATETQYF
TGTGCCAGCAGCTTAGTGACAGGGGCCACGGAGACCCAGTACTTC
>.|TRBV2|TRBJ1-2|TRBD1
CASRVGTGGNYGYTF
TGTGCCAGCAGAGTAGGGACAGGGGGTAACTATGGCTACACCTTC
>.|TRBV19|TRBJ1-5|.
CASTTQGMGSPQPQHF
TGTGCCAGTACCACCCAGGGGATGGGGTCACCGCAGCCCCAGCATTTT
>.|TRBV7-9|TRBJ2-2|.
CASSLAESTGELFF
TGTGCCAGCAGCTTAGCGGAGTCCACCGGGGAGCTGTTTTTT
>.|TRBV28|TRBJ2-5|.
CASSFSLGGQETQYF
TGTGCCAGCAGTTTTTCCCTCGGGGGTCAAGAGACCCAGTACTTC
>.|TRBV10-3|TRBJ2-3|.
CAISAGDSTDTQYF
TGTGCCATCAGTGCGGGGGACTCCACAGATACGCAGTATTTT
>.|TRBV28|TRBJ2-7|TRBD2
CASSLLAGGLEQYF
TGTGCCAGCAGTCTACTAGCGGGGGGTCTCGAGCAGTACTTC
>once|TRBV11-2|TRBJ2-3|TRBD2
CASSTAGGAEHTDTQYF
TGTGCCAGCAGCACTGCGGGGGGAGCGGAGCACACAGATACGCAGTATTTT
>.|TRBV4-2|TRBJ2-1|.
CASSHSSGGIDNEQFF
TGTGCCAGCAGCCATTCGTCGGGGGGCATAGACAATGAGCAGTTCTTC
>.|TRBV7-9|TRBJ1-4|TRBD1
CASRQGQGARDEKLFF
TGTGCCAGCAGGCAGGGACAGGGGGCGCGGGACGAAAAACTGTTTTTT
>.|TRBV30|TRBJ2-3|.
CASGLPSTDTQYF
TGTGCCAGCGGACTCCCTAGCACAGATACGCAGTATTTT
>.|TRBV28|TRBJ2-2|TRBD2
CASRAPVIYSGRYTGELFF
TGTGCCAGCAGAGCCCCTGTCATTTATAGCGGGAGATACACCGGGGAGCTGTTTTTT
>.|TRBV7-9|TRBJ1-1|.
CASSGWNTEAFF
TGTGCCAGCAGTGGCTGGAACACTGAAGCTTTCTTT
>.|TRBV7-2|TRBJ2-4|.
CASSSRSGHPQNIQYF
TGTGCCAGCAGCTCACGGAGCGGCCATCCACAAAACATTCAGTACTTC
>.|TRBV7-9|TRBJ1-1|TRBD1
CASSPTNWDRPNTEAFF
TGTGCCAGCAGCCCGACAAACTGGGACAGACCGAACACTGAAGCTTTCTTT
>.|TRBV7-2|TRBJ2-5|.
CASRKDSNQETQYF
TGTGCCAGCAGGAAGGACAGTAACCAAGAGACCCAGTACTTC
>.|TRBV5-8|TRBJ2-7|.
CASSSQTTISYEQYF
TGTGCCAGCAGCTCCCAAACAACGATCTCCTACGAGCAGTACTTC
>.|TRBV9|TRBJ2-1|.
CASSPGLGISYNEQFF
TGTGCCAGCTCCCCGGGACTGGGGATCTCCTACAATGAGCAGTTCTTC
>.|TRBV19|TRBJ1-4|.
CASSPQGTNEKLFF
TGTGCCAGTAGTCCACAGGGAACTAATGAAAAACTGTTTTTT
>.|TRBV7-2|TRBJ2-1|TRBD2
CASLSGTSGDTISEQFF
TGTGCCAGCCTTTCCGGGACTAGCGGGGACACTATCAGTGAGCAGTTCTTC
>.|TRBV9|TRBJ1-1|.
CASSVGPGNTEAFF
TGTGCCAGCAGCGTAGGACCAGGGAACACTGAAGCTTTCTTT